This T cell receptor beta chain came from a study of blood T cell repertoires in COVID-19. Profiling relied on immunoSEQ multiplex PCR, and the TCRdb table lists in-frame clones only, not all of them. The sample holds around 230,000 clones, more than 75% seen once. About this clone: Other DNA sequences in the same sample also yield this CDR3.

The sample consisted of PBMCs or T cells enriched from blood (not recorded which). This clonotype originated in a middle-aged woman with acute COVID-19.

Here the CDR3 reads CASSSDRGNSPLHF. The CDR3 region has the DNA TGTGCCAGCAGTTCTGACAGGGGGAATTCACCCCTCCACTTT. This chain uses TRBV27 with TRBJ1-6; 9 bases map to TRBD1. The CDR3 extends over 14 amino acids. Trimming removed 4 bases from V and 7 bases from J; junction bases left unmatched: 2. Germline V gene lookup returns CDR1 MNHEY and CDR2 SMNVEV (reference sequence).